One and the same sample provided the 18 T cell receptor beta chains below, sequenced in a study of human T cells and chemical hapten exposure. TCRdb called the RACE reads again in MiXCR, with one record for every CDR3 protein. The profile covers 40,000 to 45,000 distinct CDR3 sequences, with 8.5% to 10% appearing a single time and 15% taken by the ten largest. Time point denoted: patch test 2, 6 weeks after DPC sensitization. This sample's treatment: therapeutic diphenylcyclopropenone sensitization with weekly scalp DPC. The sequencing used whole blood, collected in connection with sensitization to the hapten diphenylcyclopropenone (DPC). The receptors shown here come from a woman aged 35 to 49 with alopecia areata. Some clones in this sample may be carry-over from other donors' samples.

This clonotype was counted at least ten times. This sequence joins TRBV6-1 and TRBJ1-5; TRBD1 aligns across 12 bases. The CDR3 has 16 residues. Germline trimming cut 5 bases from V and 9 bases from J; bases unmatched to any gene: 11. Per the germline V gene, CDR1 is MNHNS and CDR2 is SASEGT. CDR3 DNA sequence: TGTGCCAGCAGTTCCGGGACAGGGGGCCTTTTAGGGCCCCAGCATTTT. Its translation is CASSSGTGGLLGPQHF.

CDR3 residues: CASRGDRERTDTQYF. The CDR3 coding sequence is TGTGCCAGCAGAGGGGACAGGGAACGGACAGATACGCAGTATTTT. This rearrangement joins TRBV28 to TRBJ2-3; TRBD1 matches at 9 bases. The CDR3 has 15 amino acids. The germline V gene encodes CDR1 MDHEN and CDR2 SYDVKM. With V trimmed by 6 bases and J by 3 bases, 7 bases remained unmatched.

This clonotype was recorded at least ten times. The CDR3 nucleotides read TGTGCCAGCAGCTTAGGATACGACACTGAAGCTTTCTTT. Translating gives CASSLGYDTEAFF. This chain uses TRBV13 with TRBJ1-1, with no clear D. Germline V lookup: CDR1 PRHDT, CDR2 FYEKMQ (reference sequence). V dropped 0 bases and J dropped 3 bases, with 5 bases sitting between them. This CDR3 spans 13 amino acids.

Many counts were recorded for this clonotype. The chain employs TRBV5-1 and TRBJ1-1; D is uncertain. The CDR3 spans 14 residues. Trimming stripped 0 bases from V and 7 bases from J, with 13 bases between. Per germline, CDR1 SGHRS and CDR2 YFSETQ. This CDR3 reads CASSLEFGYDEAFF. CDR3 in DNA: TGCGCCAGCAGCTTGGAATTCGGGTATGATGAAGCTTTCTTT. Combining the CDR3 with reference TRBV5-1 and TRBJ1-1 gives the whole variable domain KAGVTQTPRYLIKTRGQQVTLSCSPISGHRSVSWYQQTPGQGLQFLFEYFSETQRNKGNFPGRFSGRQFSNSRSEMNVSTLELGDSALYLCASSLEFGYDEAFFGQGTRLTVV.

This clonotype was observed a few times. The rearrangement joins TRBV28 to TRBJ2-2; 12 bases fit TRBD1. Germline V gene data show CDR1 as MDHEN and CDR2 as SYDVKM. This CDR3 spans 16 amino acids. The trim removed 6 bases at V and 6 bases at J, leaving 8 bases unmatched. The CDR3 region is CASSPTGTGGPGELFF. In DNA form, the CDR3 reads TGTGCCAGCAGCCCCACCGGGACAGGGGGCCCCGGGGAGCTGTTTTTT.

This chain uses TRBV15 with TRBJ1-1; TRBD1 is a possible D gene (6 bases). The CDR3 has 14 amino acids. V was pared by 1 base and J by 10 bases, with 16 bases between. CDR1 is LNHNV, CDR2 YYDKDF, per germline (reference sequence). The CDR3 loop is CATSRAGAGQGAFF. The DNA for the CDR3 is TGTGCCACCAGCAGAGCGGGGGCCGGCCAGGGAGCTTTCTTT. The variable domain in full, with the rest retrieved from reference TRBV15 and TRBJ1-1, is DAMVIQNPRYQVTQFGKPVTLSCSQTLNHNVMYWYQQKSSQAPKLLFHYYDKDFNNEADTPDNFQSRRPNTSFCFLDIRSPGLGDTAMYLCATSRAGAGQGAFFGQGTRLTVV.

This clonotype was observed at least ten times. The V and J genes are TRBV11-2 and TRBJ1-4; D unclear. Germline CDR1 is SGHAT and CDR2 is FQNNGV. The CDR3 runs 13 residues. Trimming left V 2 bases short and J 8 bases short, with 9 bases between. The CDR3 protein is CASSLPFREKLFF. DNA of the CDR3: TGTGCCAGCAGCTTACCGTTCCGGGAAAAACTGTTTTTT.

This clonotype was detected ten times or more. The J gene is TRBJ2-1, the V gene TRBV27, with D perhaps TRBD2 (6 bases). Germline lookup yields CDR1 MNHEY and CDR2 SMNVEV (reference sequence). Trimming removed 2 bases from V and 7 bases from J, with 12 bases in between. CDR3 length: 14 residues. In DNA form, the CDR3 reads TGTGCCAGCAGTTTAGAACGGGGGAGGAATGAGCAGTTCTTC. Its protein product is CASSLERGRNEQFF.

This clonotype has ten or more counts. The rearrangement uses TRBV4-2 and TRBJ1-6; D is uncertain. Germline assignment: CDR1 LGHNA and CDR2 YNFKEQ. The CDR3 totals 15 residues. Deletions cut 0 bases from V and 9 bases from J, with 12 bases between. The CDR3 DNA follows: TGTGCCAGCAGCCAAGATCCTGGGCACCTTTCACCCCTCCACTTT. This gives the protein CASSQDPGHLSPLHF.

The J gene is TRBJ2-5, the V gene TRBV3-1; TRBD1 might be the D (6 bases). Germline V gene sequence: CDR1 LGHDT, CDR2 YNNKEL (reference sequence). Trimming removed 8 bases at V and 2 bases at J, with 18 bases between. This CDR3 has 15 amino acids. CDR3 nucleotides: TGTGCCAGCCGCCCGCCCCGGGGACAACAAGAGACCCAGTACTTC. This gives the protein CASRPPRGQQETQYF.

In this sample, this clonotype turned up many times. This sequence joins TRBV18 and TRBJ1-6; 10 bases line up with TRBD1. Germline CDR1 and CDR2: KGHSH and LQKENI. The CDR3 is made up of 17 amino acids. With V trimmed by 3 bases and J by 6 bases, 8 bases remained unmatched. The DNA for the CDR3 is TGTGCCAGCTCACCCTATGGGACAGGGGCTATTAATTCACCCCTCCACTTT. Residues: CASSPYGTGAINSPLHF.

A word on this clonotype: A much larger clone sits a single nucleotide away, making a read error possible. The gene calls are TRBV5-1 and TRBJ2-7; TRBD2 might be the D (6 bases). Trimming pared 9 bases from V and 6 bases from J, leaving 19 bases between. The CDR3 has 13 residues. Germline assignment: CDR1 SGHRS and CDR2 YFSETQ. In DNA form, the CDR3 reads TGCGCCACCCGGGAGAGAGTCGCCTGCGAGCAGTACTTC. Protein product: CATRERVACEQYF.

This clonotype was detected many times. V and J are TRBV4-1 and TRBJ1-1, with D hard to call. V lost 1 base, J lost 0 bases, and 3 bases lay in between. Germline V gene data show CDR1 as MGHRA and CDR2 as YSYEKL. This CDR3 region has 13 residues. CDR3: CASSQVLNTEAFF. The CDR3, as DNA: TGCGCCAGCAGCCAAGTGCTGAACACTGAAGCTTTCTTT.

This rearrangement joins TRBV9 to TRBJ2-7; D is uncertain. Between the trimmed V and J ends, which lost 3 bases and 0 bases, there was a span of 13 bases. This CDR3 region has 15 residues. Per the germline V gene, CDR1 is SGDLS and CDR2 is YYNGEE. This chain's CDR3 is CASSEGSSASYEQYF. The CDR3 DNA is TGTGCCAGCAGCGAAGGTTCCTCTGCCTCCTACGAGCAGTACTTC.

V gene TRBV5-6 combines with J gene TRBJ1-1, with no clear D. Per the germline V gene, CDR1 is SGHDT and CDR2 is YYEEEE. Between the trimmed V and J ends, which lost 4 bases and 0 bases, there was a span of 13 bases. This CDR3 comprises 15 residues. The CDR3 DNA sequence: TGTGCCAGCAGCCGCGAGGATCGGATGAACACTGAAGCTTTCTTT. It translates to CASSREDRMNTEAFF.

This clonotype occurred many times. The J gene is TRBJ1-2, the V gene TRBV4-1, with 7 bases matching TRBD1. The V gene end was trimmed by 0 bases and the J gene end by 0 bases; junction bases not matched to a gene: 1. The length of the CDR3 is 15 residues. Germline V gene sequence: CDR1 MGHRA, CDR2 YSYEKL. The CDR3 region has the DNA TGCGCCAGCAGCCAAGACAGGGGGTCTAACTATGGCTACACCTTC. Translation gives CASSQDRGSNYGYTF.

This chain uses TRBV6-2 or TRBV6-3 with TRBJ2-3; D is uncertain. The CDR3 consists of 15 residues. The V end was cut by 5 bases, the J end by 0 bases, with 12 bases between. Per the germline V gene, CDR1 is MNHEY and CDR2 is SVGEGT. CDR3 residues: CASSRTEISTDTQYF. In nucleotides, the CDR3 is TGTGCCAGCAGTCGGACGGAGATCAGCACAGATACGCAGTATTTT.

This clonotype has ten or more counts. The rearrangement uses TRBV3-1 and TRBJ1-1; D remains unclear. The CDR3 runs to 15 residues. Germline V gene sequence: CDR1 LGHDT, CDR2 YNNKEL (reference sequence). V lost 4 bases, J lost 1 base, and 13 bases lay in between. Here the CDR3 reads CASSPSPRGNTEAFF. In DNA form, the CDR3 reads TGTGCCAGCAGCCCCAGCCCCCGGGGGAACACTGAAGCTTTCTTT.